This T cell receptor (beta chain) was sequenced during a study of CXCR3-negative and CXCR3-positive naive CD8 T cells (dated 2019 in TCRdb). Study-level background: In total, some 140 million TRB reads were obtained, corresponding to roughly 1.5 +/- 0.3 million reads per library. The diversity and physicochemical repertoire analyses included more than ten donors pooled from two independent experiments. Naive subsets from 5 or 6 donors and memory cells from 3 donors were included in the TRBV-TRBJ cluster analysis. Summary of the overall study and its limitations: Both naive subsets had comparably high repertoire diversity, while memory CD8+ T cells had much lower repertoire diversity. Freshly isolated PBMCs were used for most assays because CXCR3 expression went down partially after cryopreservation. Because surface CD5, which is linked to self-reactivity in mice, was comparable between the naive subsets, TCR interaction strength was also inferred from the physicochemical properties of TRB CDR3s. TRB CDR3s from CXCR3-positive naive cells showed higher hydrophobicity (lower Kidera factor 4), lower energy, and higher strength and volume indices than CXCR3-negative naive cells. Similar TRBV-TRBJ usage was shown by naive CXCR3-negative and CXCR3-positive cells from the same donor, whereas distinct patterns were shown by memory cells.

The CDR3 runs 15 amino acids, cysteine and phenylalanine included. The record lacks a DNA sequence. CDR1 and CDR2 are read off the germline V gene as SGHVS and FNYEAQ. Each CD8+ T cell subset was flow-sorted in triplicate, and 300,000 or so cells per subset were placed directly into RLT lysis buffer. To exclude memory contaminants, naive CD8+ T cells were stringently defined as CD45RO-CCR7+CD27+CD95-. Using standard density gradient centrifugation, peripheral blood mononuclear cells were isolated from buffy coats. Naive CXCR3-negative and CXCR3-positive CD8+ T cells were flow-sorted on a FACSAria III. Total RNA was extracted from sorted cells with an RNeasy Mini Kit. The instrument given in TCRdb is NextSeq 550. The Human TCR Profiling Kit (MiLaboratory) was used to make UMI-labeled 5' RACE TRB cDNA libraries. cDNA synthesis used the entire amount of extracted RNA, and PCR amplification then used the entire amount of cDNA produced. Libraries were prepared in parallel with an identical number of PCR cycles. In the source study's methods: With a minimum of two reads required per UMI, MIGEC and MiXCR pulled out about 50,000 +/- 10,000 unique UMI-labeled TRB cDNA molecules from each library. On average, roughly 40,000 +/- 10,000 functional in-frame TRB CDR3 nucleotide clonotypes lacking stop codons were found per library. After each sample was downsampled to 5000 UMI-labeled TRB molecules, VDJtools was used to calculate diversity metrics such as normalized Shannon-Wiener and Chao1. For the central five CDR3 residues, VDJtools calculated physicochemical properties weighted by clonotype size, namely interaction energy, strength, volume and Kidera factor 4. Following TCRdb reprocessing, every CDR3 protein sequence forms one entry, and DNA is not provided. These V and J calls are TCRdb output, not the study's own analysis. The sample table holds approximately 100,000 distinct CDR3 sequences. The ten largest clonotypes hold approximately 0.38% of the sample.

Worth noting for this clonotype: Its antigen remains unidentified.

This sequence uses TRBV7-6 and TRBJ2-1; the D gene TCRdb calls, TRBD2, cannot be checked with no DNA. The specimen sequenced was naive CXCR3+ CD8+ T cells from blood. The cell subset or site label on this specimen signifies: CD45RO-CCR7+CD27+CD95- naive CD8+ T cells expressing CXCR3 (TNR3+). This sequence originates from a human donor in good health. Some clones in this sample may be carry-over from other donors' samples. The CDR3 sequence is CASSHRPSGFNEQFF.